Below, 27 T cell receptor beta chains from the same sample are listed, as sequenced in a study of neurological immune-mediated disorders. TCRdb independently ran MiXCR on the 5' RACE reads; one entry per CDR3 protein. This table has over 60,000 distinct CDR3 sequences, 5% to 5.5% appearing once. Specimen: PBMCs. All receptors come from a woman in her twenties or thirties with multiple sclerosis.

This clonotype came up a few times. DNA for the CDR3: TGCGCCAGCAGTGAGCCTCGACTAACGGGACATTTACTTAGCAATCAGCCCCAGCATTTT. Its protein product is CASSEPRLTGHLLSNQPQHF. J is TRBJ1-5 and V is TRBV10-1; the D gene is possibly TRBD1 (6 bases). The V and J ends lost 2 bases and 0 bases respectively, with 23 bases between them. Per the germline V gene, CDR1 is WNHNN and CDR2 is SYGVQD (reference sequence). The length of the CDR3 is 20 residues.

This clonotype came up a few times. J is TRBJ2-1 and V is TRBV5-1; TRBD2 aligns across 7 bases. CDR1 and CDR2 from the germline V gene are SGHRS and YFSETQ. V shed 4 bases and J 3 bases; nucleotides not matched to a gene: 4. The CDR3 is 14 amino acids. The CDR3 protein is CASSRGEGYNEQFF. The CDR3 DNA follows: TGCGCCAGCAGCCGAGGGGAGGGCTACAATGAGCAGTTCTTC.

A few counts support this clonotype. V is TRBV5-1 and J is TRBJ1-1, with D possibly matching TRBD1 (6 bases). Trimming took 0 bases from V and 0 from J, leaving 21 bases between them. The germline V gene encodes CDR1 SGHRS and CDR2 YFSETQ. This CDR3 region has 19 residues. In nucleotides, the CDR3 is TGCGCCAGCAGCTTGGCCGGGGCAGGGGAATCCTTACTGAACACTGAAGCTTTCTTT. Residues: CASSLAGAGESLLNTEAFF.

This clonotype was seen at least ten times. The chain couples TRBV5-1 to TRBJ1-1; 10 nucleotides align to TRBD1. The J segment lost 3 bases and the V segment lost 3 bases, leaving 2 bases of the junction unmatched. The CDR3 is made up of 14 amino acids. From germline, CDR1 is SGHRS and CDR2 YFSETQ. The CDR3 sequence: CASSSGQGDTEAFF. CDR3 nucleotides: TGCGCCAGCAGCTCAGGACAGGGGGACACTGAAGCTTTCTTT.

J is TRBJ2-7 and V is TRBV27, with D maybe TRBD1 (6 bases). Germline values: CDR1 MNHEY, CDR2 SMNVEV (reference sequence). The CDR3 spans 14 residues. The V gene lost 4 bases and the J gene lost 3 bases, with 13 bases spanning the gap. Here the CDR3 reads CASSSDRKNYEQYF. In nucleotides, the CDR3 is TGTGCCAGCAGTTCCGACAGGAAAAACTACGAGCAGTACTTC.

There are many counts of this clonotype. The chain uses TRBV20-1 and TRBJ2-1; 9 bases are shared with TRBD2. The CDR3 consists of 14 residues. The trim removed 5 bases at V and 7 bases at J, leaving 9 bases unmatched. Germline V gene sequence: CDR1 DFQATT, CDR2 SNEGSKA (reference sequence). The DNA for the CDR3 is TGCAGTGCTCCTATAGCGGGAGTAGGGAATGAGCAGTTCTTC. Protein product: CSAPIAGVGNEQFF.

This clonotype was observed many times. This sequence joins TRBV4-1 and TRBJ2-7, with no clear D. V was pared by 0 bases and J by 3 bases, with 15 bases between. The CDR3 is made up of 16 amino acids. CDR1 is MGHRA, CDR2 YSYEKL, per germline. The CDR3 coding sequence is TGCGCCAGCAGCCAAGATAAAATCCTGGGTATCTACGAGCAGTACTTC. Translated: CASSQDKILGIYEQYF.

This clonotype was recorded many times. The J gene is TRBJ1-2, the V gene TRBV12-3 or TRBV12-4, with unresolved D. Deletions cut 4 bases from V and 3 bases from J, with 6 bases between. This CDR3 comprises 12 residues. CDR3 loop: CASSSRYYGYTF. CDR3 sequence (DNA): TGTGCCAGCAGTTCCAGGTACTATGGCTACACCTTC.

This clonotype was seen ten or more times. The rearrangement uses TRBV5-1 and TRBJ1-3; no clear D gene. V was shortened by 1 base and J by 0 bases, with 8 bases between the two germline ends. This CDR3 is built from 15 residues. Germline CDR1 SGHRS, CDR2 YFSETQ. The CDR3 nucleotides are TGCGCCAGCAGCTTGTACGGGATCTCTGGAAACACCATATATTTT. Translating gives CASSLYGISGNTIYF.

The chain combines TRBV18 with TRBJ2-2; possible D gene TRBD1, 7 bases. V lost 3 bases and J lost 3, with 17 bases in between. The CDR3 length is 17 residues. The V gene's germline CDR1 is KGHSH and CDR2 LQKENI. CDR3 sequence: CASSPRRRGQDTGELFF. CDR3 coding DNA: TGTGCCAGCTCACCCCGTCGGAGGGGGCAAGACACCGGGGAGCTGTTTTTT.

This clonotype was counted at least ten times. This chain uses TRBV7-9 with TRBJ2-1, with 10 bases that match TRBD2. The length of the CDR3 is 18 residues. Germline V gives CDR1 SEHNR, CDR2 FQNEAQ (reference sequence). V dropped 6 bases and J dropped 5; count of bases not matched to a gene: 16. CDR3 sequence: CASRNLKNPGLAHNEQFF. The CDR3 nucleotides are TGTGCCAGCAGGAACTTGAAAAATCCGGGACTAGCGCACAATGAGCAGTTCTTC. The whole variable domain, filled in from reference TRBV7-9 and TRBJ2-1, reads DTGVSQNPRHKITKRGQNVTFRCDPISEHNRLYWYRQTLGQGPEFLTYFQNEAQLEKSRLLSDRFSAERPKGSFSTLEIQRTEQGDSAMYLCASRNLKNPGLAHNEQFFGPGTRLTVL.

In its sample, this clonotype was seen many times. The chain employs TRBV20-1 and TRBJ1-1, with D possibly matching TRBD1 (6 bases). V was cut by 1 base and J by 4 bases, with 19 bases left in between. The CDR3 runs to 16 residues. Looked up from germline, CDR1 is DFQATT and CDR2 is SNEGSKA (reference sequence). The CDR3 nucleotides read TGCAGTGCTAGAGCGACTACAGGGTTAGTCGGCACTGAAGCTTTCTTT. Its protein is CSARATTGLVGTEAFF.

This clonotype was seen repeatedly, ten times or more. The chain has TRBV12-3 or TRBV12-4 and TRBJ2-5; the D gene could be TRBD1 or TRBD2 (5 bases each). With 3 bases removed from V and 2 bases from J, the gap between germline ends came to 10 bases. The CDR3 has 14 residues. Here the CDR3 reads CASSLWGPQETQYF. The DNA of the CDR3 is TGTGCCAGCAGTTTGTGGGGACCACAAGAGACCCAGTACTTC.

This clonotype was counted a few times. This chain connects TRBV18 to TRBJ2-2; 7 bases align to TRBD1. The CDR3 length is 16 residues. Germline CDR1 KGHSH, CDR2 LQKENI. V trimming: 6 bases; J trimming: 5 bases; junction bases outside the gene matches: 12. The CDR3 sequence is CASSVPGGSTTGELFF. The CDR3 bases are TGTGCCAGCTCGGTCCCAGGGGGTTCAACGACCGGGGAGCTGTTTTTT.

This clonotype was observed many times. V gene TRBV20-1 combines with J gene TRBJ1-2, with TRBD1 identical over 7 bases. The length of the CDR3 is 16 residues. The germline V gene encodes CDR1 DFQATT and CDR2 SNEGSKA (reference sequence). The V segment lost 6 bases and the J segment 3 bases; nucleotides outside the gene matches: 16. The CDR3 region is CSATKRSIQGYYGYTF. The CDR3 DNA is TGCAGTGCCACAAAACGAAGTATACAGGGGTACTATGGCTACACCTTC.

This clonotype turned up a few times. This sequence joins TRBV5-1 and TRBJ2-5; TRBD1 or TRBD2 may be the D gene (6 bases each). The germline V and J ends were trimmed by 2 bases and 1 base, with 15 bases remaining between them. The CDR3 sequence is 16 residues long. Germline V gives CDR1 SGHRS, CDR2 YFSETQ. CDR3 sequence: CASSLQGLTAQETQYF. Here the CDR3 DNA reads TGCGCCAGCAGCTTACAGGGACTTACGGCCCAAGAGACCCAGTACTTC. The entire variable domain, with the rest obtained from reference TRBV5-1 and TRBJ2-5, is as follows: KAGVTQTPRYLIKTRGQQVTLSCSPISGHRSVSWYQQTPGQGLQFLFEYFSETQRNKGNFPGRFSGRQFSNSRSEMNVSTLELGDSALYLCASSLQGLTAQETQYFGPGTRLLVL.

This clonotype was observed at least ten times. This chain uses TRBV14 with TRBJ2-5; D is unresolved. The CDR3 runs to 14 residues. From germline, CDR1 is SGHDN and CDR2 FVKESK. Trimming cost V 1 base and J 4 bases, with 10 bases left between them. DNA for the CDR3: TGTGCCAGCAGCCAAGTGAGAGGTCGAGAGACCCAGTACTTC. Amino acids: CASSQVRGRETQYF.

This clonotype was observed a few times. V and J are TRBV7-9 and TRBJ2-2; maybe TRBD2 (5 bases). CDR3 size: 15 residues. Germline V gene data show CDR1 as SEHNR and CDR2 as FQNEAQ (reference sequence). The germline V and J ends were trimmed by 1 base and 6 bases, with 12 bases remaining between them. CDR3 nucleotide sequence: TGTGCCAGCAGCTTAGTGGCCGGGAAAGCCGGGGAGCTGTTTTTT. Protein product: CASSLVAGKAGELFF.

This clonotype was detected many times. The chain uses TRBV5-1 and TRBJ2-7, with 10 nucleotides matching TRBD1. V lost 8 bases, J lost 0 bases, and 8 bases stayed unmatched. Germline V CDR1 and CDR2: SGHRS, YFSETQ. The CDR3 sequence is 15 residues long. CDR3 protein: CASTPGTGDSYEQYF. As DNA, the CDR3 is TGCGCCAGTACCCCCGGGACAGGGGACTCCTACGAGCAGTACTTC.

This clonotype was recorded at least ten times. CDR3 residues: CSARGLASETQYF. CDR3 DNA: TGCAGTGCTAGAGGGCTAGCCTCAGAGACCCAGTACTTC. The J gene is TRBJ2-5, the V gene TRBV20-1; a possible D gene is TRBD2 (5 bases). Germline V gene sequence: CDR1 DFQATT, CDR2 SNEGSKA (reference sequence). The length of the CDR3 is 13 residues. The V gene lost 1 base and the J gene lost 4 bases, with 10 bases spanning the gap.

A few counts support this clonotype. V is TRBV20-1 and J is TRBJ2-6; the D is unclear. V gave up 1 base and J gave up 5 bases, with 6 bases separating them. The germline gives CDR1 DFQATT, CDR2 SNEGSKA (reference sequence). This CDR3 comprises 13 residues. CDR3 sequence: CSARAQRANVLTF. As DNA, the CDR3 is TGCAGTGCTAGAGCACAGAGGGCCAACGTCCTGACTTTC.

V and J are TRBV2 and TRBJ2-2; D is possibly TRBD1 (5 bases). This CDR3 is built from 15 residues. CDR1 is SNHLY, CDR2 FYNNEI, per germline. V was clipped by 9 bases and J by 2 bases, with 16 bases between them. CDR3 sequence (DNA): TGTGCCAGTGGGTCAGGGTCGGGTAACACCGGGGAGCTGTTTTTT. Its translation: CASGSGSGNTGELFF.

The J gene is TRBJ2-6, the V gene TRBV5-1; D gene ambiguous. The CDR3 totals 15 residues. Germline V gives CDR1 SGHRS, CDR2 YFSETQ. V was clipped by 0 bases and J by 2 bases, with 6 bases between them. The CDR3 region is CASSLVGAGANVLTF. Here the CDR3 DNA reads TGCGCCAGCAGCTTGGTGGGTGCTGGGGCCAACGTCCTGACTTTC.

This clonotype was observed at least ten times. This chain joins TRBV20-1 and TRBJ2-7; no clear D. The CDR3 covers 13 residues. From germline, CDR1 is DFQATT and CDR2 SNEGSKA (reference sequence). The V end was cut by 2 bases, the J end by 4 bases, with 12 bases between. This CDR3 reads CSARPRTAYEQYF. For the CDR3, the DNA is TGCAGTGCTAGACCTCGGACGGCTTACGAGCAGTACTTC.

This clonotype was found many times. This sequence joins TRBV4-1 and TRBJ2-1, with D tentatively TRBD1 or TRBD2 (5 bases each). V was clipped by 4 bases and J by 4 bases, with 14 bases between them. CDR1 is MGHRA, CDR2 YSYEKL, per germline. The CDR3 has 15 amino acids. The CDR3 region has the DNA TGCGCCAGCAGCCCGTCCGGGACCCAATACAATGAGCAGTTCTTC. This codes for CASSPSGTQYNEQFF.

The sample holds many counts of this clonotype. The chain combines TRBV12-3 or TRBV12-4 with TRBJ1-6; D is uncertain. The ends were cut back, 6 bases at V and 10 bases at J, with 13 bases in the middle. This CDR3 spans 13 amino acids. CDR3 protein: CASRLGEPSPLHF. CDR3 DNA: TGTGCCAGCAGACTCGGGGAACCGTCACCCCTCCACTTT.

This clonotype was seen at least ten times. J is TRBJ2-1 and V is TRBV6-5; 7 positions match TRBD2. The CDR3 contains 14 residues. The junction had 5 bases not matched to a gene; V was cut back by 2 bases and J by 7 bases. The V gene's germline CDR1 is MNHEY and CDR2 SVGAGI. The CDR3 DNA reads TGTGCCAGCAGTTACGGGGGGGAAAGGAATGAGCAGTTCTTC. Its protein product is CASSYGGERNEQFF.